The clone carrying this T cell receptor beta chain was counted a few times. Its cognate antigen is unknown. The CDR3 has 16 residues. In germline, CDR1 is ENHRY, CDR2 SYGVKD. V gave up 3 bases and J gave up 3 bases; unmatched junction bases: 9. MiXCR, applied by TCRdb to the reads, yields one record per CDR3 protein. Here the sample spans about 340,000 distinct CDR3 sequences, 25% to 30% being singletons. The sample is drawn from a study of T cell repertoires in cytomegalovirus infection. On the study more broadly: CMV epitopes, recently identified HLA-C-restricted and well-studied HLA-B-restricted, were used. Matching HLA type and CMV infection were both indicated by public TCR beta signatures. Study-level results: Pooled public TCR beta family frequency picked out CMV carriers with the relevant HLA. CMV-specific HLA-C-restricted TCR beta clonotypes dominated the ex vivo response.

The sample here was cultured PBMCs, taken from culture after CMV antigen stimulation. The TCR sequence derives from a human donor in good health (CMV status not recorded). Some clones in this sample may be carry-over from other donors' samples. The chain couples TRBV10-3 to TRBJ2-7; TRBD1 matches at 9 bases. In DNA form, the CDR3 reads TGTGCCATCAGTGACCGAGAAGGGACAGGGCGCTACGAGCAGTACTTC. It codes for CAISDREGTGRYEQYF.